Listed here are 9 T cell receptor beta chains from one sample, sequenced in a study of graft-versus-host responses after intestinal transplantation. Sequencing was performed with immunoSEQ multiplex PCR; in TCRdb, only in-frame clones are kept and a portion is missing. The sample contains about 47,000 clones, 85% to 95% of which appear only once. The antigens of these receptors remain unknown. The source material was unstimulated CD8+ T cells sorted from spleen or lymph node cells, sampled before transplant. These receptors were obtained from a human donor who was the organ donor for an intestinal transplant.

CDR3 sequence (DNA): TGTGCCAGCTCAGGCGGAGGTGACTACTACGAGCAGTACTTC. Translated: CASSGGGDYYEQYF. This rearrangement joins TRBV6-5 to TRBJ2-7; D may be TRBD2 (5 bases). The germline V gene encodes CDR1 MNHEY and CDR2 SVGAGI. Trimming removed 8 bases at V and 3 bases at J, with 17 bases between. This CDR3 has 14 residues.

The CDR3 loop reads CASSLTGVGDTIYF. The CDR3 DNA reads as TGTGCCAGCAGCCTGACAGGGGTTGGGGACACCATATATTTT. V is TRBV5-4 and J is TRBJ1-3, with TRBD1 matching 8 bases. The CDR3 has 14 residues. The ends lost 4 bases at V and 8 bases at J; junction bases unmatched: 8. Germline-derived CDR1 and CDR2 are SGHNT and YYREEE (reference sequence). Using reference TRBV5-4 and TRBJ1-3 for the parts outside the CDR3, the full variable domain is ETGVTQSPTHLIKTRGQQVTLRCSSQSGHNTVSWYQQALGQGPQFIFQYYREEENGRGNFPPRFSGLQFPNYSSELNVNALELDDSALYLCASSLTGVGDTIYFGEGSWLTVV.

J is TRBJ1-1 and V is TRBV4-1; tentatively, D is TRBD1 (6 bases). CDR3 length equals 15 residues. V was shortened by 3 bases and J by 0 bases, with 11 bases between the two germline ends. Germline assignment: CDR1 MGHRA and CDR2 YSYEKL. The CDR3 DNA reads TGCGCCAGCAGCCACCGGGACACCTTGAACACTGAAGCTTTCTTT. Its translation is CASSHRDTLNTEAFF.

V and J are TRBV7-9 and TRBJ2-7; 8 positions match TRBD2. Germline trimming cut 5 bases from V and 3 bases from J; bases unmatched to any gene: 3. CDR1 and CDR2 from the germline V gene are SEHNR and FQNEAQ (reference sequence). The CDR3 runs to 13 residues. This CDR3 reads CASSPGGVYEQYF. CDR3 nucleotides: TGTGCCAGCAGCCCCGGGGGGGTCTACGAGCAGTACTTC.

The rearrangement uses TRBV4-2 and TRBJ2-7, with a possible D match to TRBD2 (6 bases). Trimming shortened V by 0 bases and J by 0 bases, and 9 bases separated the two germline ends. Germline V gives CDR1 LGHNA, CDR2 YNFKEQ. The CDR3 totals 15 residues. The CDR3 here is CASSQELASSYEQYF. The CDR3 region has the DNA TGTGCCAGCAGCCAAGAACTAGCCAGCTCCTACGAGCAGTACTTC.

J is TRBJ1-1 and V is TRBV11-2; D not resolved. Germline assignment: CDR1 SGHAT and CDR2 FQNNGV. Between the trimmed V and J ends, which lost 3 bases and 2 bases, there was a span of 13 bases. There are 15 residues in the CDR3. The CDR3, as DNA: TGTGCCAGCAGCTTTGGAACGGACCTAAACACTGAAGCTTTCTTT. This encodes CASSFGTDLNTEAFF.

This chain links TRBV9 with TRBJ1-4, with unresolved D. V dropped 0 bases and J dropped 3 bases, with 9 bases sitting between them. CDR1 is SGDLS and CDR2 is YYNGEE in the germline V gene. This CDR3 comprises 15 residues. DNA of the CDR3: TGTGCCAGCAGCGTAGGAGGAGAAGCTAATGAAAAACTGTTTTTT. Residues: CASSVGGEANEKLFF.

This chain uses TRBV14 with TRBJ2-5; no clear D. Germline V gene data show CDR1 as SGHDN and CDR2 as FVKESK. V was shortened by 0 bases and J by 2 bases, with 10 bases between the two germline ends. The CDR3 length is 15 residues. This CDR3 reads CASSQDFDTQETQYF. The CDR3 region has the DNA TGTGCCAGCAGCCAAGATTTCGACACTCAAGAGACCCAGTACTTC.

This clone was picked up one time. V is TRBV7-9 and J is TRBJ2-7, with D unclear. The germline gives CDR1 SEHNR, CDR2 FQNEAQ (reference sequence). The CDR3 has 13 residues. The ends were cut back, 5 bases at V and 4 bases at J, with 12 bases in the middle. In DNA, the CDR3 is TGTGCCAGCAGCCCTGATTCCACATACGAGCAGTACTTC. Translated: CASSPDSTYEQYF.